These 17 T cell receptor beta chains came from one sample sequenced in a study of CD8 T cells in ankylosing spondylitis. TCRdb used MiXCR to reprocess the 5' RACE reads, holding one entry per CDR3 protein. The top ten clones hold about 16% of a sample with about 390,000 distinct CDR3 sequences, about a fifth of them seen once. Study-wide points: A TCR beta motif of about 8 highly homologous variants seemed to mark ankylosing spondylitis blood.

These receptors have no known antigen. The sequenced sample consisted of blood, either unsorted or a sorted T cell fraction (not recorded which). These receptors all come from a male donor with ankylosing spondylitis.

The chain recombines TRBV9 with TRBJ1-1, with 8 bases matching TRBD1. The CDR3 covers 14 residues. V trimming: 4 bases; J trimming: 7 bases; junction bases outside the gene matches: 9. Germline V gives CDR1 SGDLS, CDR2 YYNGEE. The CDR3 loop is CASSPRDRFGEAFF. The CDR3 coding sequence is TGTGCCAGCAGCCCCCGGGACAGGTTTGGTGAAGCTTTCTTT.

There are a few counts of this clonotype. This sequence joins TRBV12-3 or TRBV12-4 and TRBJ2-2, with no clear D. There are 14 residues in the CDR3. V was pared by 6 bases and J by 6 bases, with 14 bases between. CDR3 coding DNA: TGTGCCAGCAGCCGACTTTACGTGGCCGGGGAGCTGTTTTTT. This translates into CASSRLYVAGELFF.

This clonotype was seen a handful of times. The chain recombines TRBV19 with TRBJ2-3, with 9 bases that match TRBD1. The length of the CDR3 is 17 residues. Trimming at V came to 5 bases and at J to 6 bases, leaving 15 bases not matched to a gene. Per germline, CDR1 LNHDA and CDR2 SQIVND (reference sequence). CDR3 DNA: TGTGCCAGTAGTTTTCCAAATGACGGACAGGGGCTGGATACGCAGTATTTT. As protein: CASSFPNDGQGLDTQYF. Drawing the rest from reference TRBV19 and TRBJ2-3, the complete variable domain is DGGITQSPKYLFRKEGQNVTLSCEQNLNHDAMYWYRQDPGQGLRLIYYSQIVNDFQKGDIAEGYSVSREKKESFPLTVTSAQKNPTAFYLCASSFPNDGQGLDTQYFGPGTRLTVL.

The CDR3 DNA reads as TGTGCCAGCAGTTACTCACGAGCAGTCTGGGAGCAGTACTTC. Residues: CASSYSRAVWEQYF. This chain joins TRBV6-5 and TRBJ2-7; D remains unclear. Germline V gene data show CDR1 as MNHEY and CDR2 as SVGAGI. The CDR3 has 14 amino acids. The ends were cut back, 0 bases at V and 7 bases at J, with 13 bases in the middle.

A note on this clonotype: Sequence at one end of the junction differs from germline and may be a read error. The chain couples TRBV12-3 or TRBV12-4 to TRBJ2-3; D not certain. The CDR3 sequence is 14 residues long. In DNA, the CDR3 is TGTACCAGCAGTATAGGAATAGGCACAGATACGCAGTATTTT. Amino acid sequence: CTSSIGIGTDTQYF.

This clonotype was recorded a few times. This chain links TRBV2 with TRBJ2-1; 14 bases are a match to TRBD2. Unmatched junction bases numbered 5, after V lost 8 bases and J lost 8 bases. The germline V gene has CDR1 SNHLY and CDR2 FYNNEI. This CDR3 region has 14 residues. The CDR3: CASARLAGGDEQFF. CDR3 sequence (DNA): TGTGCCAGCGCACGACTAGCGGGAGGGGATGAGCAGTTCTTC.

J is TRBJ2-3 and V is TRBV7-9, with D perhaps matching TRBD2 (6 bases). Germline V CDR1 and CDR2: SEHNR, FQNEAQ (reference sequence). The CDR3 length is 15 residues. V was trimmed by 5 bases and J by 6 bases, leaving 18 bases between them. CDR3 coding DNA: TGTGCCAGCAGCAACGAGTGGTCGGGGAGGGATACGCAGTATTTT. Amino acids: CASSNEWSGRDTQYF.

V usage is TRBV6-1 and J usage is TRBJ2-5, with D unclear. Germline values: CDR1 MNHNS, CDR2 SASEGT. Deletions cut 1 base from V and 1 base from J, with 4 bases between. The CDR3 is 13 amino acids. The CDR3 coding sequence is TGTGCCAGCAGTGAAGGTGGCCAAGAGACCCAGTACTTC. This encodes CASSEGGQETQYF.

This clonotype was observed a handful of times. The chain links TRBV3-1 to TRBJ2-7; the D call may be TRBD1 or TRBD2 (5 bases each). This CDR3 is 15 amino acids long. In germline, CDR1 is LGHDT, CDR2 YNNKEL (reference sequence). Trimming shortened V by 0 bases and J by 3 bases, and 12 bases separated the two germline ends. Here the CDR3 reads CASSQDRGGYYEQYF. The CDR3 DNA reads as TGTGCCAGCAGCCAAGATCGGGGCGGATACTACGAGCAGTACTTC.

This clonotype was counted between two and nine times. The chain employs TRBV29-1 and TRBJ2-2, with TRBD2 as a possible D gene (6 bases). The ends were cut back, 6 bases at V and 7 bases at J, with 15 bases in the middle. Per the germline V gene, CDR1 is SQVTM and CDR2 is ANQGSEA. The CDR3 runs 13 residues. As DNA, the CDR3 is TGCAGCGTGATAGCCATGGGAGGCGGGGAGCTGTTTTTT. Its protein is CSVIAMGGGELFF.

The J gene is TRBJ2-2, the V gene TRBV6-5, with TRBD2 as a possible D gene (6 bases). This CDR3 contains 16 residues. Deletions cut 0 bases from V and 0 bases from J, with 8 bases between. The germline V gene encodes CDR1 MNHEY and CDR2 SVGAGI. The CDR3 reads CASSYSERANTGELFF. In DNA, the CDR3 is TGTGCCAGCAGTTACTCCGAGCGGGCGAACACCGGGGAGCTGTTTTTT.

This clonotype was observed a few times. The chain is built from TRBV3-1 and TRBJ2-7; weak D call: TRBD2 (6 bases). This CDR3 is built from 13 residues. Germline CDR1 is LGHDT and CDR2 is YNNKEL (reference sequence). V gave up 4 bases and J gave up 3 bases, with 10 bases separating them. CDR3 loop: CASSRDFGYEQYF. CDR3 sequence (DNA): TGTGCCAGCAGCCGGGACTTTGGCTACGAGCAGTACTTC.

This clonotype was seen repeatedly, ten times or more. The CDR3 DNA reads as TGTGCCAGCAGCGCTCCGGGACAGGGGACCAACACTGAAGCTTTCTTT. This translates into CASSAPGQGTNTEAFF. The V call is TRBV7-9, the J call TRBJ1-1; 10 bases map to TRBD1. The V gene's germline CDR1 is SEHNR and CDR2 FQNEAQ (reference sequence). The CDR3 loop spans 16 amino acids. V lost 5 bases, J lost 2 bases, and 8 bases stayed unmatched.

The chain employs TRBV18 and TRBJ1-2; no firm D call. V was cut by 2 bases and J by 3 bases, with 10 bases left in between. The CDR3 extends over 14 amino acids. Germline assignment: CDR1 KGHSH and CDR2 LQKENI. The CDR3 coding sequence is TGTGCCAGCTCACCAGACACGGACGACTATGGCTACACCTTC. Residues: CASSPDTDDYGYTF.

The rearrangement uses TRBV5-1 and TRBJ1-2; D perhaps matches TRBD1 (5 bases). Trimming shortened V by 4 bases and J by 8 bases, and 18 bases separated the two germline ends. This CDR3 contains 14 residues. Germline CDR1 SGHRS, CDR2 YFSETQ. DNA of the CDR3: TGCGCCAGCAGCAATCAACCCGGGACGACAGGCTACACCTTC. Its protein product is CASSNQPGTTGYTF.

This clonotype was seen a few times. J is TRBJ1-1 and V is TRBV20-1, with unresolved D. V lost 4 bases and J lost 2, with 11 bases in between. This CDR3 is built from 13 residues. Germline values: CDR1 DFQATT, CDR2 SNEGSKA (reference sequence). This CDR3 reads CSANMGYNTEAFF. CDR3 bases: TGCAGTGCTAATATGGGTTACAACACTGAAGCTTTCTTT.

This clonotype has a count of ten or more. The V and J genes are TRBV28 and TRBJ2-7, with TRBD1 identical over 10 bases. This CDR3 contains 16 residues. Germline lookup yields CDR1 MDHEN and CDR2 SYDVKM. V lost 5 bases and J lost 7; bases outside the gene matches: 14. CDR3 nucleotide sequence: TGTGCCAGCAGTCCTCCAAGACAGGGGGCCTTTGGGGAGCAGTACTTC. It encodes CASSPPRQGAFGEQYF.